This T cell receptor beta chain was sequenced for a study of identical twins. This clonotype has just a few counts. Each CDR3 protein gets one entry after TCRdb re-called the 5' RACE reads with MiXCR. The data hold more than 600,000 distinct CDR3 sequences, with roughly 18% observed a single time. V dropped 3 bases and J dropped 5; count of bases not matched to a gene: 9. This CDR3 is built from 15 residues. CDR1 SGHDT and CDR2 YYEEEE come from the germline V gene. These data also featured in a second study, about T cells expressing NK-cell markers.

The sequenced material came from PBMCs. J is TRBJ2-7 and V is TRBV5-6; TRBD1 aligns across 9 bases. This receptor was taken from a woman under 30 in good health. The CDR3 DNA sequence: TGTGCCAGCAGCTGGGGACAGGGTATGTCGAACGAGCAGTACTTC. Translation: CASSWGQGMSNEQYF. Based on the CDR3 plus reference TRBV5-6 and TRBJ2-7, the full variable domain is DAGVTQSPTHLIKTRGQQVTLRCSPKSGHDTVSWYQQALGQGPQFIFQYYEEEERQRGNFPDRFSGHQFPNYSSELNVNALLLGDSALYLCASSWGQGMSNEQYFGPGTRLTVT.